This TCR beta chain derives from a study of OX40 agonist ivuxolimab in advanced cancers. Overall study: Three patients had partial responses: one hepatocellular carcinoma, two cutaneous melanoma.

In regard to this clone: Antigen unknown.

Measured with immunoSEQ multiplex PCR; TCRdb has only the in-frame clones, and not every one. The table has roughly 65,000 clones, approximately 91% seen once. CDR3 size: 19 residues. CDR1 is SGDLS and CDR2 is YYNGEE in the germline V gene. J lost 2 bases, V lost 1 base, and 15 bases had no gene match. Study conclusions and caveats: CD8+ T cells showed, on average, more clonal expansion than CD4+ cells.

The sequence was collected from an adult with an advanced solid tumor such as melanoma, head and neck, liver or kidney cancer. The gene calls are TRBV9 and TRBJ2-3, with 8 bases identical to TRBD2. Sequences were derived from CD4+ or CD8+ T cells sorted from blood, sampled in a trial of the OX40 agonist ivuxolimab. The CDR3 reads CASSVKWASGSRLTDTQYF. CDR3 DNA: TGTGCCAGCAGCGTAAAATGGGCTAGCGGGTCCCGCCTCACAGATACGCAGTATTTT. Filled out from reference TRBV9 and TRBJ2-3, the complete variable domain reads DSGVTQTPKHLITATGQRVTLRCSPRSGDLSVYWYQQSLDQGLQFLIQYYNGEERAKGNILERFSAQQFPDLHSELNLSSLELGDSALYFCASSVKWASGSRLTDTQYFGPGTRLTVL.